Presented here are 31 T cell receptor beta chains from one specimen sequenced in a study of human T cells and chemical hapten exposure. TCRdb itself ran the RACE reads through MiXCR, one entry per CDR3 protein. The profile covers under 75,000 distinct CDR3 sequences, with 6.5% to 10% appearing a single time and around 3.3% taken by the ten largest. Time point here: patch test 2, 6 weeks after DPC sensitization. Treatment in this sample: therapeutic diphenylcyclopropenone sensitization with weekly scalp DPC. Source: whole blood, taken in connection with sensitization to the hapten diphenylcyclopropenone (DPC). Receptors originate from a woman aged 45-60 years with alopecia areata. Some clones in this sample may be carry-over from other donors' samples.

The chain joins TRBV12-3 or TRBV12-4 to TRBJ2-7, with D possibly being TRBD2 (6 bases). This CDR3 has 12 residues. Trimming left V 5 bases short and J 10 bases short, with 15 bases between. CDR3 sequence (DNA): TGTGCCAGCAGTCCCCGCCGACTAGTACAGTACTTC. Protein product: CASSPRRLVQYF.

This chain uses TRBV5-6 with TRBJ1-1; D not resolved. CDR1 SGHDT and CDR2 YYEEEE come from the germline V gene. There are 13 residues in the CDR3. Trimming removed 0 bases at V and 7 bases at J, with 10 bases between. CDR3 residues: CASSLAGPLEAFF. The CDR3, as DNA: TGTGCCAGCAGCTTGGCCGGGCCCCTTGAAGCTTTCTTT.

This clonotype was observed at least ten times. The rearrangement joins TRBV20-1 to TRBJ1-1, with D unresolved. Per germline, CDR1 DFQATT and CDR2 SNEGSKA (reference sequence). V lost 5 bases to trimming and J lost 4 bases, with 17 bases between them. CDR3 length: 14 amino acids. The CDR3 is CSALPFPVGTEAFF. Here the CDR3 DNA reads TGCAGTGCTCTGCCATTCCCGGTCGGCACTGAAGCTTTCTTT.

Many counts were recorded for this clonotype. This chain links TRBV9 with TRBJ2-7; D possibly corresponds to TRBD1 (5 bases). The CDR3 runs 12 residues. The germline V gene has CDR1 SGDLS and CDR2 YYNGEE. Trimming took 7 bases from V and 5 from J, leaving 13 bases between them. CDR3 amino acids: CASGRALDEQYF. Written as DNA, the CDR3 is TGTGCCAGCGGCAGGGCTCTGGACGAGCAGTACTTC.

The chain carries TRBV4-1 and TRBJ2-3; the D gene is possibly TRBD1 (6 bases). Looked up from germline, CDR1 is MGHRA and CDR2 is YSYEKL. Trimming stripped 2 bases from V and 5 bases from J, with 11 bases between. The CDR3 is 14 amino acids. The chain's CDR3 is CASSQQGQGDTQYF. The CDR3 coding sequence is TGCGCCAGCAGCCAACAGGGGCAGGGAGATACGCAGTATTTT.

The sample holds many counts of this clonotype. The chain joins TRBV20-1 to TRBJ2-3, with TRBD2 identical over 7 bases. CDR3 length equals 13 residues. The trim removed 4 bases at V and 2 bases at J, leaving 3 bases unmatched. Germline V lookup: CDR1 DFQATT, CDR2 SNEGSKA (reference sequence). In nucleotides, the CDR3 is TGCAGTGCTACTAGCGGCCCCACAGATACGCAGTATTTT. Protein: CSATSGPTDTQYF.

J is TRBJ2-3 and V is TRBV29-1; possibly TRBD1 for D (5 bases). The CDR3 is made up of 13 amino acids. The germline V and J ends were trimmed by 7 bases and 0 bases, with 11 bases remaining between them. Germline V lookup: CDR1 SQVTM, CDR2 ANQGSEA. The CDR3 bases are TGCAGCGCCGAACAGGCTAGCACAGATACGCAGTATTTT. Its protein is CSAEQASTDTQYF.

This clonotype was observed at least ten times. V and J are TRBV6-6 and TRBJ1-6; TRBD1 matches at 9 bases. There are 15 residues in the CDR3. Germline CDR1 reads MNHNY; CDR2 reads SVGAGI (reference sequence). V was pared by 6 bases and J by 10 bases, with 10 bases of the junction left unmatched. CDR3 nucleotide sequence: TGTGCCAGCAGCAAAACAGGGGGCGACACGTCACCCCTCCACTTT. Translating gives CASSKTGGDTSPLHF.

This clonotype appeared a few times. The chain combines TRBV4-2 with TRBJ2-3; 15 bases fit TRBD2. Germline CDR1 and CDR2: LGHNA and YNFKEQ. The CDR3 covers 19 residues. The V segment lost 0 bases and the J segment 0 bases; nucleotides outside the gene matches: 4. This CDR3 is CASSQEGLAGGYSTDTQYF. CDR3 sequence (DNA): TGTGCCAGCAGCCAAGAAGGACTAGCGGGGGGGTATAGCACAGATACGCAGTATTTT.

The table lists this clonotype with a few counts. The rearrangement links TRBV29-1 to TRBJ2-2; no definite D call. The V and J ends lost 5 bases and 0 bases respectively, with 7 bases between them. The CDR3 consists of 13 residues. Germline loops: CDR1 SQVTM, CDR2 ANQGSEA. The CDR3 reads CSVRRTNTGELFF. The CDR3 region has the DNA TGCAGCGTTAGACGGACGAACACCGGGGAGCTGTTTTTT.

The V gene is TRBV6-1, the J gene TRBJ2-1; 8 bases agree with TRBD1. J lost 7 bases, V lost 1 base, and 3 bases had no gene match. The CDR3 covers 14 residues. CDR1 and CDR2 from the germline V gene are MNHNS and SASEGT. Here the CDR3 reads CASSEGDRGNEQFF. The CDR3 DNA sequence: TGTGCCAGCAGTGAAGGAGACAGGGGTAATGAGCAGTTCTTC.

The rearrangement links TRBV27 to TRBJ2-1, with 16 bases matching TRBD2. From germline, CDR1 is MNHEY and CDR2 SMNVEV (reference sequence). The J segment lost 6 bases and the V segment lost 8 bases, leaving 10 bases of the junction unmatched. The CDR3 has 17 amino acids. CDR3 residues: CASVDRGLAGGTNEQFF. CDR3 DNA sequence: TGTGCCAGCGTAGATCGGGGACTAGCGGGAGGGACCAATGAGCAGTTCTTC.

The rearrangement uses TRBV20-1 and TRBJ2-4; 14 nucleotides match TRBD2. Looked up from germline, CDR1 is DFQATT and CDR2 is SNEGSKA (reference sequence). The CDR3 length is 15 residues. Trimming cost V 3 bases and J 8 bases; bases outside gene matches: 6. The CDR3 sequence is CSARGLAGAGHIQYF. CDR3 sequence (DNA): TGCAGTGCTAGGGGACTAGCGGGAGCTGGGCACATTCAGTACTTC.

The chain uses TRBV5-4 and TRBJ1-1, with D hard to call. V lost 0 bases to trimming and J lost 6 bases, with 9 bases between them. The CDR3 has 13 residues. Germline values: CDR1 SGHNT, CDR2 YYREEE (reference sequence). In nucleotides, the CDR3 is TGTGCCAGCAGCTTGGGGAGGGAGGCTGAAGCTTTCTTT. It codes for CASSLGREAEAFF. The full variable domain, its missing parts supplied by reference TRBV5-4 and TRBJ1-1, is ETGVTQSPTHLIKTRGQQVTLRCSSQSGHNTVSWYQQALGQGPQFIFQYYREEENGRGNFPPRFSGLQFPNYSSELNVNALELDDSALYLCASSLGREAEAFFGQGTRLTVV.

This clonotype was seen at least ten times. This chain connects TRBV12-3 or TRBV12-4 to TRBJ1-1; TRBD1 matches 7 bases. CDR3 length: 14 residues. Trimming at V came to 4 bases and at J to 5 bases, leaving 7 bases not matched to a gene. As DNA, the CDR3 is TGTGCCAGCAGTTACCGACTGGACAGGACTGAAGCTTTCTTT. It specifies CASSYRLDRTEAFF.

This clonotype was recorded many times. The J gene is TRBJ2-1, the V gene TRBV7-2; weak D call: TRBD2 (5 bases). With 5 bases removed from V and 8 bases from J, the gap between germline ends came to 13 bases. Germline V gene lookup returns CDR1 SGHTA and CDR2 FQGNSA. CDR3 length: 13 residues. In DNA form, the CDR3 reads TGTGCCAGCAGCCCCGTGGGAGCCGATGAGCAGTTCTTC. Amino acid sequence: CASSPVGADEQFF.

This clonotype was counted between two and nine times. The chain couples TRBV20-1 to TRBJ2-3; weak D call: TRBD1 (6 bases). V was cut by 5 bases and J by 6 bases, with 12 bases left in between. The CDR3 totals 12 residues. Germline loops: CDR1 DFQATT, CDR2 SNEGSKA (reference sequence). The CDR3 is CSAYDRRDTQYF. In nucleotides, the CDR3 is TGCAGTGCTTACGACAGGAGGGATACGCAGTATTTT.

V gene TRBV6-1 combines with J gene TRBJ2-4; D is unclear. This CDR3 contains 14 residues. Germline CDR1 MNHNS, CDR2 SASEGT. V dropped 2 bases and J dropped 8 bases, with 13 bases sitting between them. The CDR3 here is CASSESWAQYIQYF. The DNA for the CDR3 is TGTGCCAGCAGTGAATCCTGGGCCCAATACATTCAGTACTTC.

This clonotype occurred a few times. This chain uses TRBV29-1 with TRBJ2-3; 7 bases are a match to TRBD1. Unmatched junction bases numbered 10, after V lost 6 bases and J lost 1 base. The germline gives CDR1 SQVTM, CDR2 ANQGSEA. The CDR3 spans 15 residues. The CDR3 DNA reads TGCAGCGTGGGAGTGACAGGGAGTGGCACAGATACGCAGTATTTT. Translation gives CSVGVTGSGTDTQYF.

The V call is TRBV12-3 or TRBV12-4, the J call TRBJ2-7; D is unresolved. Trimming shortened V by 4 bases and J by 5 bases, and 6 bases separated the two germline ends. The CDR3 covers 11 residues. The DNA of the CDR3 is TGTGCCAGCAGTTCAGAGCACGAGCAGTACTTC. Its protein product is CASSSEHEQYF.

Concerning this clonotype: This may be a read error: a much more frequent sequence differs by one nucleotide. The V and J genes are TRBV12-3 or TRBV12-4 and TRBJ1-4; D unclear. CDR3 length: 14 residues. V dropped 3 bases and J dropped 9 bases, with 14 bases sitting between them. In nucleotides, the CDR3 is TGTGCCAGCAGTTTGGGTGGAGGGAATAAAAAACTGTTTTTT. Translating gives CASSLGGGNKKLFF.

The sample holds a few counts of this clonotype. The CDR3 nucleotides read TGTGCCAGCAGCCGATTCTCAGGGGGCGCAAAGAAAACTGAAGCTTTCTTT. It is translated as CASSRFSGGAKKTEAFF. This chain connects TRBV5-6 to TRBJ1-1, with TRBD1 matching 8 bases. CDR3 length: 17 amino acids. Germline V gene lookup returns CDR1 SGHDT and CDR2 YYEEEE. V lost 4 bases, J lost 5 bases, and 16 bases stayed unmatched.

This clonotype was seen a handful of times. This chain connects TRBV27 to TRBJ2-3; 7 bases map to TRBD2. There are 15 residues in the CDR3. After removal of 4 bases from V and 3 bases from J, the junction contained 7 bases not matched to a gene. CDR1 is MNHEY and CDR2 is SMNVEV in the germline V gene (reference sequence). In DNA, the CDR3 is TGTGCCAGCAGTTCTCCCGACGGGGGGACAGATACGCAGTATTTT. This translates into CASSSPDGGTDTQYF.

This clonotype was recorded many times. The J gene is TRBJ2-7, the V gene TRBV5-1; D gene unclear. Germline assignment: CDR1 SGHRS and CDR2 YFSETQ. The germline V and J ends were trimmed by 4 bases and 2 bases, with 10 bases remaining between them. This CDR3 spans 13 amino acids. In DNA, the CDR3 is TGCGCCAGCAGCACTACCCAACCCTACGAGCAGTACTTC. Translation: CASSTTQPYEQYF.

This rearrangement joins TRBV20-1 to TRBJ2-1, with 8 bases fitting TRBD2. Germline trimming cut 7 bases from V and 4 bases from J; bases unmatched to any gene: 6. This CDR3 is built from 13 residues. Per the germline V gene, CDR1 is DFQATT and CDR2 is SNEGSKA (reference sequence). The CDR3 DNA sequence: TGCAGTGGTGGTAGCGGGACTTACAATGAGCAGTTCTTC. Amino acids: CSGGSGTYNEQFF.

A few counts support this clonotype. This chain links TRBV19 with TRBJ2-7; the match to TRBD1 covers 8 bases. Germline V CDR1 and CDR2: LNHDA, SQIVND (reference sequence). This CDR3 comprises 13 residues. Trimming cost V 5 bases and J 4 bases; bases outside gene matches: 4. The CDR3, as DNA: TGTGCCAGTAGTCACGGGACAGGATACGAGCAGTACTTC. It codes for CASSHGTGYEQYF. Variable domain in full (rest from reference TRBV19 and TRBJ2-7): DGGITQSPKYLFRKEGQNVTLSCEQNLNHDAMYWYRQDPGQGLRLIYYSQIVNDFQKGDIAEGYSVSREKKESFPLTVTSAQKNPTAFYLCASSHGTGYEQYFGPGTRLTVT.

The gene calls are TRBV13 and TRBJ2-4; 12 bases match TRBD1. The trim removed 5 bases at V and 7 bases at J, leaving 9 bases unmatched. The CDR3 runs to 16 residues. Germline lookup yields CDR1 PRHDT and CDR2 FYEKMQ (reference sequence). The CDR3 loop reads CASSPPGQGAGNIQYF. As DNA, the CDR3 is TGTGCCAGCAGCCCCCCGGGACAGGGGGCGGGGAACATTCAGTACTTC. The variable domain in full, completed from reference TRBV13 and TRBJ2-4, reads AAGVIQSPRHLIKEKRETATLKCYPIPRHDTVYWYQQGPGQDPQFLISFYEKMQSDKGSIPDRFSAQQFSDYHSELNMSSLELGDSALYFCASSPPGQGAGNIQYFGAGTRLSVL.

This chain uses TRBV6-1 with TRBJ1-1; D is unclear. From germline, CDR1 is MNHNS and CDR2 SASEGT. This CDR3 is 14 amino acids long. V was pared by 4 bases and J by 0 bases, with 9 bases between. As DNA, the CDR3 is TGTGCCAGCAGTGCCGGCAGGATGAACACTGAAGCTTTCTTT. This gives the protein CASSAGRMNTEAFF.

This chain links TRBV7-9 with TRBJ2-1, with 12 bases that match TRBD2. This CDR3 is built from 15 residues. The germline CDR1 and CDR2 sequences are SEHNR and FQNEAQ (reference sequence). The junction had 3 bases not matched to a gene; V was cut back by 2 bases and J by 7 bases. The CDR3 protein is CASSLPGLAGNEQFF. CDR3 coding DNA: TGTGCCAGCAGCTTACCTGGACTAGCGGGAAATGAGCAGTTCTTC. Together with reference TRBV7-9 and TRBJ2-1, the CDR3 gives the full variable domain: DTGVSQNPRHKITKRGQNVTFRCDPISEHNRLYWYRQTLGQGPEFLTYFQNEAQLEKSRLLSDRFSAERPKGSFSTLEIQRTEQGDSAMYLCASSLPGLAGNEQFFGPGTRLTVL.

The V and J genes are TRBV2 and TRBJ2-7, with D unresolved. V lost 1 base to trimming and J lost 3 bases, with 10 bases between them. This CDR3 is built from 14 residues. The germline V gene has CDR1 SNHLY and CDR2 FYNNEI. The CDR3 region is CASSEGQTFYEQYF. CDR3 coding DNA: TGTGCCAGCAGTGAAGGCCAGACGTTCTACGAGCAGTACTTC.

The chain has TRBV7-2 and TRBJ2-3; 10 nucleotides line up with TRBD2. Trimming at V came to 2 bases and at J to 15 bases, leaving 5 bases not matched to a gene. The CDR3 has 12 residues. CDR1 is SGHTA, CDR2 FQGNSA, per germline. CDR3 coding DNA: TGTGCCAGCAGCTTAAGCGGGGGGGGGGGTTATTTT. It is translated as CASSLSGGGGYF.